This TCR beta chain derives from a study of blood T cell repertoires in COVID-19. Overall study: Spain, Italy and the United States supplied samples that represented acute and convalescent COVID-19. Sources were T cells, B-cell-depleted T cells, or PBMCs; the material itself was cDNA or gDNA.

CDR3 length equals 15 residues. V was pared by 5 bases and J by 9 bases, with 15 bases of the junction left unmatched. Germline CDR1 reads MNHEY; CDR2 reads SVGAGI. The authors' processing: Estimation of nucleated cell counts relied on the amplification of reference gene primers. Libraries were prepared by immunoSEQ multiplex PCR; TCRdb keeps only in-frame clonotypes and omits some of them. V and J calls and clone size come straight from that table; D and trimming were deduced from the DNA. The profile shows about 160,000 clones, about 88% of them singletons. This clonotype was obtained from a man aged 55 to 69 with active or convalescent COVID-19. The V gene is TRBV6-5, the J gene TRBJ2-7, with TRBD1 matching 8 bases. The sequenced sample consisted of peripheral blood. The CDR3 region has the DNA TGTGCCAGCAGTCCGACAGGGGCCTTTTATTCCTCGCAGTACTTC. Protein sequence: CASSPTGAFYSSQYF.